These T cell receptor beta chains were read from a single sample in a study of blood T cells in healthy people across ages. TCRdb re-analysed the 5' RACE reads in MiXCR, keeping a single row per CDR3 protein. The table lists 800,000 to 1,300,000 distinct CDR3 sequences, around 25% of them singletons. The same data also contributed to another study, on T cells of mothers and their children.

The sample comprised blood. All receptors derive from a girl aged 2 to 10 in good health. CDR3s include the opening cysteine and the closing phenylalanine or tryptophan. Fields, in order: D gene, V gene, J gene, clone size, CDR3 DNA, CDR3 protein. The D gene is left open where the match is weak. The size entry is marked missing in some rows and otherwise reads once, few, many or a size class.

>.|TRBV2|TRBJ2-3|.
TGTGCCAGCAGTGAAGCTGGGTCAACGCCCACAGATACGCAGTATTTT
CASSEAGSTPTDTQYF
>.|TRBV20-1|TRBJ1-2|few
TGCAGTGCTAGAGACAGCCCCACCAACTATGGCTACACCTTC
CSARDSPTNYGYTF
>.|TRBV27|TRBJ1-2|few
TGTGCCAGCAGTTTAACCGGGTTTAACTATGGCTACACCTTC
CASSLTGFNYGYTF
>TRBD1|TRBV29-1|TRBJ2-3|.
TGCAGCGCCCGCCCGACAGGGGCCCACACAGATCCGCAGTATTTT
CSARPTGAHTDPQYF
>.|TRBV28|TRBJ2-5|few
TGTGCCAGCAGAGGTTCGGGCAGTAAAGAGACCCAGTACTTC
CASRGSGSKETQYF
>TRBD1|TRBV3-1|TRBJ2-5|few
TGTGCCAGCAGCCAAGAGAACAGGGGTAAAGAGACCCAGTACTTC
CASSQENRGKETQYF
>.|TRBV4-2|TRBJ2-4|few
TGTGCCAGCAGCCAAACGACAGGGACTGGCAAAAACATTCAGTACTTC
CASSQTTGTGKNIQYF
>.|TRBV7-9|TRBJ2-5|.
TGTGCCAGCAGCCATTACGGTGGGGAGACCCAGTACTTC
CASSHYGGETQYF
>TRBD1|TRBV20-1|TRBJ2-7|few
TGCAGTGCTAGATCCCCCCAGGGGGACGGCTACGAGCAGTACTTC
CSARSPQGDGYEQYF
>TRBD1|TRBV3-1|TRBJ2-5|few
TGTGCCAGCAGGCAGGGGGCATGGGAGACCCAGTACTTC
CASRQGAWETQYF
>.|TRBV5-1|TRBJ1-6|few
TGCGCCAGCAGCAACGACGAGGGACCGGATTCACCCCTCCACTTT
CASSNDEGPDSPLHF
>.|TRBV27|TRBJ2-1|.
TGTGCCAGCAATGAGACCCCCAGGGAGCAGTTCTTC
CASNETPREQFF
>.|TRBV10-3|TRBJ2-6|few
TGTGCCATCAGTGAGTCGGACTCTGGGGCCAACGTCCTGACTTTC
CAISESDSGANVLTF
>TRBD2|TRBV6-1|TRBJ2-2|.
TGTGCCAGCAGCACATTGGGACTAGCGGGGGATAGGGAGCTGTTTTTT
CASSTLGLAGDRELFF
>TRBD2|TRBV29-1|TRBJ2-1|few
TGCAGCGTTGAGCAGACTAGCGGGAGTCTGGATGAGCAGTTCTTC
CSVEQTSGSLDEQFF
>TRBD1|TRBV18|TRBJ1-2|.
TGTGCCAGCTCACCACCTGAGTCAGGGGGCAGCTATGGCTACACCTTC
CASSPPESGGSYGYTF
>TRBD1|TRBV5-5|TRBJ2-3|.
TGTGCCAGCAGCCCCCGGACAGGGGGTGACACAGATACGCAGTATTTT
CASSPRTGGDTDTQYF
>.|TRBV5-6|TRBJ1-2|.
TGTGCCAGCAGCTTTGTGGGGGCGGAAGGCTACACCTTC
CASSFVGAEGYTF
>TRBD2|TRBV7-2|TRBJ2-7|.
TGTGCCAGCAGCTTAGGACTAGCGAGAAGCTCCTACGAGCAGTATTTC
CASSLGLARSSYEQYF
>.|TRBV27|TRBJ2-7|.
TGTGCCAGCGGACAACTGGGACTTCACTACGAGCAGTACTTC
CASGQLGLHYEQYF
>TRBD2|TRBV20-1|TRBJ2-1|few
TGCAGTGCTCCGGGACTAGCTTCTTATGAGCAGTTCTTC
CSAPGLASYEQFF
>TRBD1|TRBV19|TRBJ1-5|.
TGTGCCAGTAGTTTCCCGACAGGGACTCAGCCCCAGCATTTT
CASSFPTGTQPQHF
>.|TRBV7-9|TRBJ2-4|.
TGTGCCAGCAGCTTAGCGCCAATGGGGAACATTCAGTACTTC
CASSLAPMGNIQYF
>TRBD2|TRBV29-1|TRBJ2-7|.
TGCAGCGTTGAGAGGACTAGCGGGAGGTACGAGCAGTACTTC
CSVERTSGRYEQYF
>TRBD2|TRBV7-3|TRBJ2-1|.
TGTGCCAGCAGCTTAAGGACTAGCGGGACCGAGCAGTTCTTC
CASSLRTSGTEQFF
>.|TRBV9|TRBJ2-2|.
TGTGCCAGCAGCGTAGCCAGTACCGGGGAGCTGTTTTTT
CASSVASTGELFF
>.|TRBV7-2|TRBJ1-5|.
TGTGCCAGCAGCTTTCAGATGGGGAGCAATCAGCCCCAGCATTTT
CASSFQMGSNQPQHF
>.|TRBV6-5|TRBJ2-7|few
TGTGCCAGCAGTCCCCGGGCCATAGGGGACGAGCAGTACTTC
CASSPRAIGDEQYF
>TRBD2|TRBV20-1|TRBJ2-1|few
TGCAGTGTCTGGAGACTAGCGGGGGGGAGCTCCTATAATGAGCAGTTCTTC
CSVWRLAGGSSYNEQFF
>.|TRBV29-1|TRBJ2-7|few
TGCAGCGTTGGGGGGACAAGTTACGAGCAGTACTTC
CSVGGTSYEQYF
>TRBD2|TRBV4-2|TRBJ2-2|.
TGTGCCAGCAGCCAACTTGGACTAGCGGGATCCGGGGAGCTGTTTTTT
CASSQLGLAGSGELFF
>.|TRBV20-1|TRBJ2-1|.
TGCAGTGCTAGAGATCCGAAGCTCCATGAGCAGTTCTTC
CSARDPKLHEQFF